The rows below give T cell receptor beta chains drawn from one sample of a study of control samples from healthy donors and cancer patients. Data came from immunoSEQ multiplex PCR; TCRdb stores just in-frame clones and leaves some out. The data hold 260,000 or so clones, with over 75% observed a single time. The sequenced sample consisted of PBMCs. The receptors come from a woman in her fifties or sixties with lung cancer. The CDR3 runs from the conserved cysteine through the conserved F or W. The D gene is left open where the match is weak. Clone size appears in some rows only: once, few, many, or a class for an expanded clone.

V: TRBV14; D: -; size: -; J: TRBJ2-5; DNA: TGTGCCAGCAGCCAAGACCGGGGAGCTAATATACAAGAGACCCAGTACTTC; CDR3: CASSQDRGANIQETQYF
V: TRBV18; D: -; size: few; J: TRBJ2-5; DNA: TGTGCCAGCTCACCGAACCAAGGGATGGAGACCCAGTACTTC; CDR3: CASSPNQGMETQYF
V: TRBV3-1/TRBV3-2; D: TRBD2; size: -; J: TRBJ2-7; DNA: TGTGCCAGCAGCCAAGGAGCGGGGGCCCCCTACGAGCAGTACTTC; CDR3: CASSQGAGAPYEQYF
V: TRBV6-5; D: -; size: -; J: TRBJ1-3; DNA: TGTGCCAGCAGTTACCCGGGTAGGACTGGAAACACCATATATTTT; CDR3: CASSYPGRTGNTIYF
V: TRBV18; D: TRBD2; size: -; J: TRBJ2-3; DNA: TGTGCCAGCTCACTAAGGGGACTATTCACAGATACGCAGTATTTT; CDR3: CASSLRGLFTDTQYF
V: TRBV4-1; D: -; size: -; J: TRBJ2-5; DNA: TGCGCCAGCAGCCAGGGGACATTCGGAGAGACCCAGTACTTC; CDR3: CASSQGTFGETQYF
V: TRBV4-2; D: -; size: once; J: TRBJ1-5; DNA: TGTGCCAGCAGCCAAGAGTCTGTTGCGGGCAGCGGTCAGCCCCAGCATTTT; CDR3: CASSQESVAGSGQPQHF
V: TRBV7-9; D: TRBD2; size: -; J: TRBJ2-5; DNA: TGTGCCAGCAGTTCCCCTCGGGGAGGGTACCAAGAGACCCAGTACTTC; CDR3: CASSSPRGGYQETQYF
V: TRBV5-6; D: -; size: -; J: TRBJ2-1; DNA: TGTGCCAGCAGCTTGGTGGGCGTGGAGTTCTTC; CDR3: CASSLVGVEFF
V: TRBV6-4; D: -; size: -; J: TRBJ2-1; DNA: TGTGCCAGCAGTGGGGACGTACAAGGCAATGAGCAGTTCTTC; CDR3: CASSGDVQGNEQFF
V: TRBV3-1/TRBV3-2; D: -; size: once; J: TRBJ1-1; DNA: TGTGCCAGCAGCCAGATTGAGAACACTGAAGCTTTCTTT; CDR3: CASSQIENTEAFF
V: TRBV27; D: -; size: few; J: TRBJ2-7; DNA: TGTGCCAGCAGTTTATCAGGGGCGATGGGGGCCTACGAGCAGTACTTC; CDR3: CASSLSGAMGAYEQYF
V: TRBV5-1; D: -; size: -; J: TRBJ2-5; DNA: TGCGCCAGCAGCTTGTCGCCCAGCCAAGAGACCCAGTACTTC; CDR3: CASSLSPSQETQYF
V: TRBV18; D: -; size: -; J: TRBJ2-5; DNA: TGTGCCAGCTCACCCCCTGGGTTGCGGAGAGAGGAGACCCAGTACTTC; CDR3: CASSPPGLRREETQYF
V: TRBV19; D: TRBD1; size: -; J: TRBJ2-7; DNA: TGTGCCAGTTCAGGGACAGTAGCCTACGAGCAGTACTTC; CDR3: CASSGTVAYEQYF
V: TRBV5-1; D: TRBD1; size: -; J: TRBJ2-7; DNA: TGCGCCAGCAGCTTCACAGGGGCGAACGAGCAGTACTTC; CDR3: CASSFTGANEQYF
V: TRBV10-3; D: TRBD1; size: -; J: TRBJ1-5; DNA: TGTGCCATCCGGGACAGGGAGGATCAGCCCCAGCATTTT; CDR3: CAIRDREDQPQHF
V: TRBV2; D: -; size: -; J: TRBJ2-1; DNA: TGTGCCAGCAGTGAAAGGGCAGGTCGAGTTTATGAGCAGTTCTTC; CDR3: CASSERAGRVYEQFF
V: TRBV19; D: -; size: -; J: TRBJ1-3; DNA: TGTGCCAGTTCTCAATTCTCTGGAAACACCATATATTTT; CDR3: CASSQFSGNTIYF
V: TRBV6-6; D: -; size: -; J: TRBJ1-1; DNA: TGTGCCAGCAGTCTCGACGGGCTTCGGGCTGAAGCTTTCTTT; CDR3: CASSLDGLRAEAFF
V: TRBV3-1/TRBV3-2; D: TRBD1; size: -; J: TRBJ2-1; DNA: TGTGCCAGCAGCCAAGTTTTACAGGGGGAGCAGTTCTTC; CDR3: CASSQVLQGEQFF
V: TRBV28; D: -; size: -; J: TRBJ1-2; DNA: TGTGCCAGCAGTTTGTATGGTGGCTACACCTTC; CDR3: CASSLYGGYTF
V: TRBV7-9; D: -; size: -; J: TRBJ1-2; DNA: TGTGCCAGCAGCGAAGGGTTCCGGGACATAGCTAACTATGGCTACACCTTC; CDR3: CASSEGFRDIANYGYTF
V: TRBV10-3; D: TRBD2; size: -; J: TRBJ2-1; DNA: TGTGCCATCAGTGAGCCGGGGGCTAGCGGGAGCTCCTACAATGAGCAGTTCTTC; CDR3: CAISEPGASGSSYNEQFF